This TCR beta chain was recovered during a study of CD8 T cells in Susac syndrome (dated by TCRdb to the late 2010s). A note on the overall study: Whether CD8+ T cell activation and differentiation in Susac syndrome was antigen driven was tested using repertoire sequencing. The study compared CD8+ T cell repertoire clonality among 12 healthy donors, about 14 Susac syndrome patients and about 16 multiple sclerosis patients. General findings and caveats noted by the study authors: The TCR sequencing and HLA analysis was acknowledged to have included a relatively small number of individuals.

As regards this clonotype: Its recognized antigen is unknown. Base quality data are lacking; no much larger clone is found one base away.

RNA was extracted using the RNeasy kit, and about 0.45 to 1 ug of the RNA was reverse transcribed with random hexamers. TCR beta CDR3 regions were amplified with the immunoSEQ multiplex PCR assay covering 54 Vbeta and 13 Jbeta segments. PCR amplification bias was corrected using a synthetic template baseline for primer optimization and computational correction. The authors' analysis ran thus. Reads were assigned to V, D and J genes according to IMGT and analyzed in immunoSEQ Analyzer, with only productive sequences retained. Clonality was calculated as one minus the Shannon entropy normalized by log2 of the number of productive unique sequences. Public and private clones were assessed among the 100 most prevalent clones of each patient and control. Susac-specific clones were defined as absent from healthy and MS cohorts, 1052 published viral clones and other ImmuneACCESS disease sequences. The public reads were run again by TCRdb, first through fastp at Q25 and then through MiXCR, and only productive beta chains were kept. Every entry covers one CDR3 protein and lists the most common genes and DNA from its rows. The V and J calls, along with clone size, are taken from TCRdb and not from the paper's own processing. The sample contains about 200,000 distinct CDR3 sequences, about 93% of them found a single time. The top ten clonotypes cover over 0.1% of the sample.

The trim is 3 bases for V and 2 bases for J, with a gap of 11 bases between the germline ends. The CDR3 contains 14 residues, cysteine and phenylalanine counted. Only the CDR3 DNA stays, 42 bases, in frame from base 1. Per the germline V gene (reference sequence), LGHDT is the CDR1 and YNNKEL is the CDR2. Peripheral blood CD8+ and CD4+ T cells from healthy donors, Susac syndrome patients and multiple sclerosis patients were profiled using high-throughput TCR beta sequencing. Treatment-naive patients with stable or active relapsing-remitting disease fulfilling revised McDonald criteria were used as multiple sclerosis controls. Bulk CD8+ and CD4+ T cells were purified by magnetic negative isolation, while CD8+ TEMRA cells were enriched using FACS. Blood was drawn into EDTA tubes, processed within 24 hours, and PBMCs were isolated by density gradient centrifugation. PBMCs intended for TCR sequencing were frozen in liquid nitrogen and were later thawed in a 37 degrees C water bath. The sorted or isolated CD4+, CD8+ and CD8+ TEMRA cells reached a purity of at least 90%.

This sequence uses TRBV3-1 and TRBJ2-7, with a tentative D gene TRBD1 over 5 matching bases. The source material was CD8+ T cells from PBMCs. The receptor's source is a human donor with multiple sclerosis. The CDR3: CASSHIRGTYEQYF. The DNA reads TGTGCCAGCAGCCACATTAGGGGCACCTACGAGCAGTACTTC.